These T cell receptor beta chains were read from a single sample in a study of blood T cell repertoires in COVID-19. Clones were read by immunoSEQ multiplex PCR, and TCRdb kept only the in-frame ones, dropping some. The sample shows 200,000 to 250,000 clones, 85% to 90% of them seen only once. The specimen sequenced was peripheral blood. These receptors were obtained from a man in his 60s with acute or convalescent COVID-19. The CDR3 runs from the conserved cysteine through the conserved F or W. Fields, in order: V gene, CDR3 protein.

v_gene: TRBV5-5; CDR3aa: CASSLPGLATYNEQFF
v_gene: TRBV27; CDR3aa: CASSWSRQNTEAFF
v_gene: TRBV6-2/TRBV6-3; CDR3aa: CASSYGQGSNQPQHF
v_gene: TRBV29-1; CDR3aa: CSAILAGADTQYF
v_gene: TRBV27; CDR3aa: CASSKTGISRNTGELFF
v_gene: TRBV27; CDR3aa: CASRAARPPLNTEAFF
v_gene: TRBV18; CDR3aa: CASSRIGVDTQYF
v_gene: TRBV5-1; CDR3aa: CASSTTSGRADEQFF
v_gene: TRBV6-6; CDR3aa: CAGCTSNTGELFF
v_gene: TRBV28; CDR3aa: CASKTGSVSLGETQYF
v_gene: TRBV7-6; CDR3aa: CASSPQGAVIAGNTIYF
v_gene: TRBV29-1; CDR3aa: CSVGQRTYEQYF
v_gene: TRBV24-1; CDR3aa: CATSATGAGPQHF
v_gene: TRBV6-2/TRBV6-3; CDR3aa: CASSYRGPLVEQYF
v_gene: TRBV28; CDR3aa: CASGPTDDSNQPQHF
v_gene: TRBV9; CDR3aa: CASKEAAGVTGELFF
v_gene: TRBV27; CDR3aa: CASSTGTGFYGYTF
v_gene: TRBV5-5; CDR3aa: CASSLRGLGHEQYF
v_gene: TRBV6-5; CDR3aa: CASSLDRGTNTQYF
v_gene: TRBV4-3; CDR3aa: CASSRRENTGELFF
v_gene: TRBV3-1/TRBV3-2; CDR3aa: CASSSTGVGEKLFF
v_gene: TRBV15; CDR3aa: CATSRDFSGREGTQYF
v_gene: TRBV28; CDR3aa: CASSATGFLDQPQHF
v_gene: TRBV19; CDR3aa: CARLKTYEQYF
v_gene: TRBV7-3; CDR3aa: CASSRTRPDTQYF
v_gene: TRBV7-9; CDR3aa: CASSLVGGENYNEQFF
v_gene: TRBV10-3; CDR3aa: CAISGRTGFGNTIYF
v_gene: TRBV7-2; CDR3aa: CASSLGVSGIYNEQFF
v_gene: TRBV12-3/TRBV12-4; CDR3aa: CASSLKGNEQFF
v_gene: TRBV28; CDR3aa: CASSYRGGTQYF
v_gene: TRBV6-2/TRBV6-3; CDR3aa: CASSWGQGAYEQYF
v_gene: TRBV19; CDR3aa: CASSPPGEKLFF
v_gene: TRBV30; CDR3aa: CAWSGRTSNPYEQYF
v_gene: TRBV6-5; CDR3aa: CASSSMPSGNTIYF
v_gene: TRBV6-5; CDR3aa: CASISDRGGRNEQFF
v_gene: TRBV28; CDR3aa: CASSHKRTGGYSNQPQHF
v_gene: TRBV28; CDR3aa: CASSLRTGSYEQYF
v_gene: TRBV4-3; CDR3aa: CASSQGFTGGEQFF
v_gene: TRBV5-1; CDR3aa: CASSQTPGSNQPQHF
v_gene: TRBV6-5; CDR3aa: CASTDRGSSYEQYF
v_gene: TRBV3-1/TRBV3-2; CDR3aa: CASSQKGREFADTQYF
v_gene: TRBV5-1; CDR3aa: CASSFSGMGANVLTF
v_gene: TRBV5-4; CDR3aa: CASSFSGGRITDTQYF